Many counts were recorded for the clone carrying this T cell receptor beta chain. The target antigen is unknown. TCRdb re-derived calls from the reads in MiXCR, one entry per CDR3 protein. The data show 140,000 to 150,000 distinct CDR3 sequences, more than 30% seen once. This entry comes from a study of T cell repertoires in cytomegalovirus infection. Turning to the study itself: Recently identified HLA-C-restricted CMV epitopes and well-studied HLA-B-restricted CMV epitopes were used by the study. Carrying CMV and the relevant HLA type showed in public TCR beta signatures.

The CDR3 has 13 amino acids. The germline CDR1 and CDR2 sequences are MNHEY and SMNVEV (reference sequence). Trimming shortened V by 6 bases and J by 4 bases, and 12 bases separated the two germline ends. Whole-study results and caveats: Individuals carrying CMV plus the relevant HLA were identified by cumulative frequency of public TCR beta families. CMV-specific TCR beta clonotypes restricted by HLA-C dominated the ex vivo response.

This rearrangement joins TRBV27 to TRBJ1-1, with D possibly TRBD1 on 5 matching bases. This sequence was found in a human donor in good health (CMV status not recorded). Some clones in this sample may be carry-over from other donors' samples. This material consisted of CD8+ T cells from cultured PBMCs, taken from culture after CMV antigen stimulation. The CDR3 sequence is CASSLGRGTEAFF. In nucleotides, the CDR3 is TGTGCCAGCAGCCTTGGTAGGGGCACTGAAGCTTTCTTT.